This T cell receptor beta chain was identified in a study of T cell responses to AZD1222 COVID-19 vaccine. Assay: immunoSEQ multiplex PCR; the TCRdb copy retains only in-frame clones and omits some. The sample has some 110,000 clones; approximately 89% are singletons. Study-level results: Baseline seropositives among AZD1222 recipients totaled only six or seven. The sample set comprised mostly white British donors with more females, and clonal diversity was possibly underestimated.

To note about this clone: Its antigen is undetermined.

This CDR3 comprises 12 residues. The V segment lost 7 bases and the J segment 5 bases; nucleotides outside the gene matches: 3. The sequenced sample was peripheral blood, obtained 28 days after the second AZD1222 dose. The J gene is TRBJ2-7, the V gene TRBV12-3 or TRBV12-4; 9 bases are a match to TRBD1. This TCR was sampled from an adult who received the AZD1222 COVID-19 vaccine. CDR3 sequence reads: CASTQGAHEQYF. In DNA, the CDR3 is TGTGCCAGCACACAGGGGGCCCACGAGCAGTACTTC.